The 9 T cell receptor beta chains below were found in one sample sequenced in a study of blood T cell repertoires in COVID-19. This table comes from immunoSEQ multiplex PCR, and its TCRdb copy is limited to in-frame clones, with some not included. The sample has approximately 210,000 clones, 84% seen once; the top ten hold 5.1%. The sequencing sample was made of peripheral blood. These TCRs come from a woman in her 70s with active or convalescent COVID-19.

The chain uses TRBV5-4 and TRBJ2-5, with D perhaps matching TRBD1 (5 bases). The length of the CDR3 is 14 residues. Trimming left V 3 bases short and J 2 bases short, with 11 bases between. CDR1 is SGHNT and CDR2 is YYREEE in the germline V gene (reference sequence). The DNA of the CDR3 is TGTGCCAGCAGCTCAGGGCAAGTTCAAGAGACCCAGTACTTC. Translation gives CASSSGQVQETQYF.

The chain uses TRBV18 and TRBJ1-2; D is unclear. CDR1 is KGHSH and CDR2 is LQKENI in the germline V gene. The length of the CDR3 is 14 residues. V lost 3 bases and J 0 bases, leaving 8 bases between the germline ends. The CDR3: CASSPTDTNYGYTF. The CDR3 coding sequence is TGTGCCAGCTCACCCACCGACACTAACTATGGCTACACCTTC.

The V and J genes are TRBV29-1 and TRBJ2-2; 7 bases match TRBD2. This CDR3 region has 15 residues. Germline V CDR1 and CDR2: SQVTM, ANQGSEA. V gave up 2 bases and J gave up 5 bases; unmatched junction bases: 8. DNA of the CDR3: TGCAGCGTTGAACAGGGCCCCGGGGGGACCGGGGAGCTGTTTTTT. This gives the protein CSVEQGPGGTGELFF.

This chain joins TRBV21-1 and TRBJ2-1; TRBD2, the table's D call, was not compared with the DNA. TRBV21-1 is tagged as a pseudogene. The CDR3 totals 18 residues. CDR3 residues: CASSKLGLAGEVFNEQFF. DNA for the CDR3: TGTGCCAGCAGCAAATTGGGGCTAGCGGGAGAGGTTTTCAATGAGCAGTTCTTC.

This clone was seen once. This chain joins TRBV30 and TRBJ2-3; D remains ambiguous. V was trimmed by 2 bases and J by 8 bases, leaving 17 bases between them. Germline-derived CDR1 and CDR2 are GTSNPN and SVGIG (reference sequence). This CDR3 is 14 amino acids long. Here the CDR3 DNA reads TGTGCCTGGAGTACCGTACCCACCTCGGGTACGCAGTATTTT. Its translation is CAWSTVPTSGTQYF.

The chain uses TRBV12-2 and TRBJ2-7; the table's TRBD1 call for D was not verified on the DNA. TRBV12-2 is a listed pseudogene. The CDR3 has 15 amino acids. The CDR3 sequence: CASRLVLQGAHEQYF. CDR3 bases: TGTGCAAGTCGCTTAGTATTACAGGGGGCCCACGAGCAGTACTTC.

The chain carries TRBV10-1 and TRBJ2-7; the match to TRBD2 covers 10 bases. CDR1 is WNHNN, CDR2 SYGVQD, per germline (reference sequence). The CDR3 consists of 19 residues. Trimming took 2 bases from V and 3 from J; bases not matched to a gene: 16. CDR3 bases: TGCGCCAGCAGTGAGCCCCTGGCTAGCGGGAGCCCTCGACGCTACGAGCAGTACTTC. Translation gives CASSEPLASGSPRRYEQYF.

This clone was counted a single time. The V call is TRBV19, the J call TRBJ1-4; tentatively, D is TRBD1 (5 bases). V was shortened by 5 bases and J by 4 bases, with 14 bases between the two germline ends. Per the germline V gene, CDR1 is LNHDA and CDR2 is SQIVND (reference sequence). This CDR3 is 15 amino acids long. CDR3 DNA: TGTGCCAGTAGTTCCCGACAGACGGTTAATGAAAAACTGTTTTTT. Translation: CASSSRQTVNEKLFF.

This clone occurred once. This chain joins TRBV28 and TRBJ2-7; possible D gene TRBD2, 6 bases. The CDR3 extends over 15 amino acids. Trimming shortened V by 4 bases and J by 4 bases, and 17 bases separated the two germline ends. Germline values: CDR1 MDHEN, CDR2 SYDVKM. The CDR3 here is CASSSAGGGTYEQYF. Written as DNA, the CDR3 is TGTGCCAGCAGTTCAGCGGGTGGGGGGACTTACGAGCAGTACTTC. Drawing the rest from reference TRBV28 and TRBJ2-7, the complete variable domain is DVKVTQSSRYLVKRTGEKVFLECVQDMDHENMFWYRQDPGLGLRLIYFSYDVKMKEKGDIPEGYSVSREKKERFSLILESASTNQTSMYLCASSSAGGGTYEQYFGPGTRLTVT.